These T cell receptor beta chains were read from a single sample in a study of OX40 agonist ivuxolimab in advanced cancers. The protocol was immunoSEQ multiplex PCR, while the TCRdb copy is restricted to in-frame clones and leaves out a portion. Seen here are tens of thousands of clones, just under 90% observed once, and the top ten hold about 5%. The specimen was CD4+ or CD8+ T cells sorted from blood, collected in a trial of the OX40 agonist ivuxolimab. The receptors here all came from an adult with an advanced solid tumor such as melanoma, head and neck, liver or kidney cancer. Both conserved end residues are part of each CDR3. A D gene is named only where the DNA matches it firmly. The size field is filled for only some rows; it gives once, few, many or a size class.

clone size: NA; J gene: TRBJ2-7; V gene: TRBV7-9; D gene: TRBD2; CDR3 DNA: TGTGCCAGCAGCTTATGGGCACTAGCGGGAGCCCACGAGCAGTACTTC; CDR3 protein: CASSLWALAGAHEQYF
clone size: NA; J gene: TRBJ2-7; V gene: TRBV28; D gene: TRBD1; CDR3 DNA: TGTGCCAGCAGTCGGACAGGCCCTCTCTACGAGCAGTACTTC; CDR3 protein: CASSRTGPLYEQYF
clone size: NA; J gene: TRBJ1-2; V gene: TRBV9; D gene: NA; CDR3 DNA: TGTGCCAGCAGCGTAGAGTACTCGGCCTCGGGCTACACCTTC; CDR3 protein: CASSVEYSASGYTF
clone size: NA; J gene: TRBJ1-1; V gene: TRBV11-1; D gene: TRBD1; CDR3 DNA: TGTGCCAGCAGCCGCAGGGACAGGGCGAACACTGAAGCTTTCTTT; CDR3 protein: CASSRRDRANTEAFF
clone size: NA; J gene: TRBJ2-3; V gene: TRBV14; D gene: NA; CDR3 DNA: TGTGCCAGCAGCCCCTTAGTGGGGCCCGCGTATACGCAGTATTTT; CDR3 protein: CASSPLVGPAYTQYF
clone size: few; J gene: TRBJ1-1; V gene: TRBV7-9; D gene: NA; CDR3 DNA: TGTGCCAGCAGCTTGCAGGGTGAAGCTTTCTTT; CDR3 protein: CASSLQGEAFF
clone size: NA; J gene: TRBJ2-1; V gene: TRBV5-1; D gene: NA; CDR3 DNA: TGCGCCAGCAGCTGGGGGCTTCCCTCCTACAATGAGCAGTTCTTC; CDR3 protein: CASSWGLPSYNEQFF
clone size: NA; J gene: TRBJ2-1; V gene: TRBV7-2; D gene: NA; CDR3 DNA: TGTGCCAGCAGCCCGCCACCCCTAGGGTCCTACAATGAGCAGTTCTTC; CDR3 protein: CASSPPPLGSYNEQFF
clone size: NA; J gene: TRBJ1-1; V gene: TRBV5-4; D gene: TRBD1; CDR3 DNA: TGTGCCAGCAGCTTTGGCGGACAGGCCTTTTTTATGAACACTGAAGCTTTCTTT; CDR3 protein: CASSFGGQAFFMNTEAFF
clone size: NA; J gene: TRBJ2-7; V gene: TRBV16; D gene: NA; CDR3 DNA: TGTGCCAGCAGCCAATCGGACTACGAGCAGTACTTC; CDR3 protein: CASSQSDYEQYF
clone size: NA; J gene: TRBJ2-1; V gene: TRBV5-4; D gene: TRBD1; CDR3 DNA: TGTGCCAGCAGCTTGGGGGGGACAGGCATGAGCTCCTACAATGAGCAGTTCTTC; CDR3 protein: CASSLGGTGMSSYNEQFF
clone size: NA; J gene: TRBJ2-3; V gene: TRBV7-2; D gene: TRBD2; CDR3 DNA: TGTGCCAGCAGCTCAATAGCGGGAGGCAGCACAGATACGCAGTATTTT; CDR3 protein: CASSSIAGGSTDTQYF
clone size: NA; J gene: TRBJ2-1; V gene: TRBV5-1; D gene: TRBD2; CDR3 DNA: TGCGCCAGCAGCTTGGGACTAGCGGGAGGGCCCATCGGGGATGAGCAGTTCTTC; CDR3 protein: CASSLGLAGGPIGDEQFF
clone size: NA; J gene: TRBJ2-1; V gene: TRBV13; D gene: TRBD1; CDR3 DNA: TGTGCCAGCAGCCAGGACAGGGCCAGGGGCAATGAGCAGTTCTTC; CDR3 protein: CASSQDRARGNEQFF
clone size: NA; J gene: TRBJ1-1; V gene: TRBV18; D gene: TRBD1; CDR3 DNA: TGTGCCAGCTCACCACAGACAGGGCAGAACACTGAAGCTTTCTTT; CDR3 protein: CASSPQTGQNTEAFF
clone size: NA; J gene: TRBJ2-2; V gene: TRBV7-9; D gene: NA; CDR3 DNA: TGTGCCAGCAGCTTAGATTTTACCGGGGAGCTGTTTTTT; CDR3 protein: CASSLDFTGELFF
clone size: NA; J gene: TRBJ1-3; V gene: TRBV6-6; D gene: TRBD1; CDR3 DNA: TGTGCCAGCAGTTTACGGGACAGCTCTGGAAACACCATATATTTT; CDR3 protein: CASSLRDSSGNTIYF
clone size: NA; J gene: TRBJ1-4; V gene: TRBV28; D gene: TRBD1; CDR3 DNA: TGTGCCAGCAGTTTAAGACAGGGGACGGAAAAACTGTTTTTT; CDR3 protein: CASSLRQGTEKLFF
clone size: NA; J gene: TRBJ2-7; V gene: TRBV28; D gene: NA; CDR3 DNA: TGTGCCAGCAAAACCCTGGCACAGCGCGAGCAGTACTTC; CDR3 protein: CASKTLAQREQYF
clone size: once; J gene: TRBJ2-7; V gene: TRBV27; D gene: TRBD2; CDR3 DNA: TGTGCCAGCAGTTCCCTAGCGGGTCGGGACTACGAGCAGTACTTC; CDR3 protein: CASSSLAGRDYEQYF
clone size: NA; J gene: TRBJ2-6; V gene: TRBV9; D gene: NA; CDR3 DNA: TGTGCCAGCAGCGTACAGGGTTCTGGGGCCAACGTCCTGACTTTC; CDR3 protein: CASSVQGSGANVLTF
clone size: NA; J gene: TRBJ2-2; V gene: TRBV25-1; D gene: NA; CDR3 DNA: TGTGCCAGCAGTACGGTGGCCGGGGAGCTGTTTTTT; CDR3 protein: CASSTVAGELFF
clone size: once; J gene: TRBJ2-7; V gene: TRBV6-5; D gene: NA; CDR3 DNA: TGTGCCAGCAGAACCGGGCCACGTACGGGGGAGCAGTACTTC; CDR3 protein: CASRTGPRTGEQYF